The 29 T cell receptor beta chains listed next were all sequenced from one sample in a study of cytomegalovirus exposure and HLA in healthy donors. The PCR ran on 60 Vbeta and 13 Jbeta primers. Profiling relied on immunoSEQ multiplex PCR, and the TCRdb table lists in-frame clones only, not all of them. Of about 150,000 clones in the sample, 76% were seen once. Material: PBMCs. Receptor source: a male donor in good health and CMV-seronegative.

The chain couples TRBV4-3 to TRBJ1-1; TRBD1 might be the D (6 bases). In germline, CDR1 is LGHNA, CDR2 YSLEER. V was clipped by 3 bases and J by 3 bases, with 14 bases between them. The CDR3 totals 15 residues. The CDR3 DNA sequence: TGCGCCAGCAGCCAGGATGGGGGGGGCTACACTGAAGCTTTCTTT. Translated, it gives CASSQDGGGYTEAFF.

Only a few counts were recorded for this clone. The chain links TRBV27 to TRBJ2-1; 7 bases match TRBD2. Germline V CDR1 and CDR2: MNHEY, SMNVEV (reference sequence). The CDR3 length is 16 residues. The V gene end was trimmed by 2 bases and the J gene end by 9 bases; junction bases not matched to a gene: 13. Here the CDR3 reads CASSLRDERDSVEQFF. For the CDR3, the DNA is TGTGCCAGCAGTTTAAGAGATGAGCGGGATAGTGTTGAGCAGTTCTTC.

CDR3 loop: CASSSQGETQYF. The CDR3, as DNA: TGTGCCAGCAGCAGTCAGGGAGAGACCCAGTACTTC. This chain joins TRBV7-2 and TRBJ2-5; D may be TRBD1 (5 bases). Germline CDR1 is SGHTA and CDR2 is FQGNSA. CDR3 size: 12 residues. V lost 5 bases and J lost 4, with 8 bases in between.

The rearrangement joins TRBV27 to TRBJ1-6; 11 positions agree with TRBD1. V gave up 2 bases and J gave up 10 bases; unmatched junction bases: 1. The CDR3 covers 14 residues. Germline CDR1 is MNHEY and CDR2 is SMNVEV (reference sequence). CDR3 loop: CASSLRTGGSPLHF. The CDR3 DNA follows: TGTGCCAGCAGTTTAAGGACAGGGGGCTCACCCCTCCACTTT.

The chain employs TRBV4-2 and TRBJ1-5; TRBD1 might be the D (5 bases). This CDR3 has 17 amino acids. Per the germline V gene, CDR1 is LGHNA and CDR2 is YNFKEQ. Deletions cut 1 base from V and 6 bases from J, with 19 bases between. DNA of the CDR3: TGTGCCAGCAGCCAAGTAAACGGGGGTGCGGAGGGTCAGCCCCAGCATTTT. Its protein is CASSQVNGGAEGQPQHF.

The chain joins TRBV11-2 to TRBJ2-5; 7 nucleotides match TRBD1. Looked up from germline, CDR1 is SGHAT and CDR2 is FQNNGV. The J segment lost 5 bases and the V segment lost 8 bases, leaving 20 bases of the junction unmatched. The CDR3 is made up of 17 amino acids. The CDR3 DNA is TGTGCCAGCTCCAGAGGGGGCTCCCCTATCGCGGTGGAGACCCAGTACTTC. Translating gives CASSRGGSPIAVETQYF.

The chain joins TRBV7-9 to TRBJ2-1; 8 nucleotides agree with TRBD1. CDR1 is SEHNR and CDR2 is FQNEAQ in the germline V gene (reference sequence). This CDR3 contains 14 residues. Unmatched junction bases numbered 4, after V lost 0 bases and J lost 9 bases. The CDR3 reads CASSLAAGGSEQFF. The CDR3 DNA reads TGTGCCAGCAGCTTAGCAGCAGGGGGCAGTGAGCAGTTCTTC.

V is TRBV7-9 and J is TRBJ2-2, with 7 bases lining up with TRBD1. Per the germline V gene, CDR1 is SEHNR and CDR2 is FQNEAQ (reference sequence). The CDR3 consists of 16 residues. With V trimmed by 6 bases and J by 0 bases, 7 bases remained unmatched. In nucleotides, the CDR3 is TGTGCCAGCAGACCCATCGGGACAGCGAACACCGGGGAGCTGTTTTTT. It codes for CASRPIGTANTGELFF.

The CDR3 sequence: CASSFQGGGYGYTF. Written as DNA, the CDR3 is TGTGCCAGCAGTTTTCAAGGGGGCGGCTATGGCTACACCTTC. This sequence joins TRBV6-1 and TRBJ1-2; 7 positions match TRBD1. Germline assignment: CDR1 MNHNS and CDR2 SASEGT. The trim removed 5 bases at V and 4 bases at J, leaving 7 bases unmatched. This CDR3 is 14 amino acids long.

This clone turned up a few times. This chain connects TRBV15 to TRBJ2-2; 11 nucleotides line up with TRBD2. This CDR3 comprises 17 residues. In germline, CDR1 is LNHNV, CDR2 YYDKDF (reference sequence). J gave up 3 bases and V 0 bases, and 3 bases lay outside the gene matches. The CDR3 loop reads CATSRDRLAGYTGELFF. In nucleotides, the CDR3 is TGTGCCACCAGCAGAGATCGACTAGCGGGGTACACCGGGGAGCTGTTTTTT.

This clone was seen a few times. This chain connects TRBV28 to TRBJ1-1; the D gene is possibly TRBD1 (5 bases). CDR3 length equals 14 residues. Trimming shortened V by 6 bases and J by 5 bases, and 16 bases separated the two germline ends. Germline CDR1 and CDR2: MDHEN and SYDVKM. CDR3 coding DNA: TGTGCCAGCAGCTCCCCCGGGGGGAGGACTGAAGCTTTCTTT. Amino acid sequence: CASSSPGGRTEAFF.

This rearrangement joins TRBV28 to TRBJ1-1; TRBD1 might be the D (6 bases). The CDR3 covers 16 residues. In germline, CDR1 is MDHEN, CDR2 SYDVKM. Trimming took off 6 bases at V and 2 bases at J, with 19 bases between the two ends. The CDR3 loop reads CASSLLKTGRNTEAFF. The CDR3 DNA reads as TGTGCCAGCAGCCTCTTGAAGACAGGCAGAAACACTGAAGCTTTCTTT.

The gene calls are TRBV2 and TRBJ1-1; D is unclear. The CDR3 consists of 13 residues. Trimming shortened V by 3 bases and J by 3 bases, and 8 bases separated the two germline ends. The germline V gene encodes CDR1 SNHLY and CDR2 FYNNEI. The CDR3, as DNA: TGTGCCAGCAGTGACCCCCGGGACACTGAAGCTTTCTTT. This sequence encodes CASSDPRDTEAFF.

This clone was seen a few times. The CDR3 loop is CASSRDRGLGDTQYF. The CDR3 DNA is TGTGCCAGCTCACGTGACAGGGGGCTGGGAGATACGCAGTATTTT. The chain recombines TRBV18 with TRBJ2-3; 10 bases line up with TRBD1. J gave up 5 bases and V 4 bases, and 6 bases lay outside the gene matches. The CDR3 has 15 residues. In germline, CDR1 is KGHSH, CDR2 LQKENI.

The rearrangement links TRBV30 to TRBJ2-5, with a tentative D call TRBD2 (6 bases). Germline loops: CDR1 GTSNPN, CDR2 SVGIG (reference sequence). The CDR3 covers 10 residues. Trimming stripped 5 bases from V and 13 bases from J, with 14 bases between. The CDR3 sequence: CAWHGGIMYF. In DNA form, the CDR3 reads TGTGCCTGGCACGGCGGGATCATGTACTTC.

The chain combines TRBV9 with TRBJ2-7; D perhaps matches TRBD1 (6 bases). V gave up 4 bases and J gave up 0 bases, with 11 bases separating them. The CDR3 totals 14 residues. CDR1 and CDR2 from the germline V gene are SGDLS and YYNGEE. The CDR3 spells CASSPPGASYEQYF. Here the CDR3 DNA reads TGTGCCAGCAGCCCCCCAGGGGCCTCCTACGAGCAGTACTTC.

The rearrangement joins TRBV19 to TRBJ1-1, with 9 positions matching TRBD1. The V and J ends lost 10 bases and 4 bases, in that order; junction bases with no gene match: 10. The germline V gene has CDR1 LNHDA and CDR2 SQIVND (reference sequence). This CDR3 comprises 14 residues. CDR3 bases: TGTGCCACGAAAAACAGGGGGCCGATCACTGAAGCTTTCTTT. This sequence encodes CATKNRGPITEAFF.

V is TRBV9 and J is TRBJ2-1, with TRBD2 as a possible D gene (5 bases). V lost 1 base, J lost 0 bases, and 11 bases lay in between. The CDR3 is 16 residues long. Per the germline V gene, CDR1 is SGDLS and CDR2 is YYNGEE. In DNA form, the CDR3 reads TGTGCCAGCAGCGTACGCCAGGAGGACTCCTACAATGAGCAGTTCTTC. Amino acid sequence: CASSVRQEDSYNEQFF.

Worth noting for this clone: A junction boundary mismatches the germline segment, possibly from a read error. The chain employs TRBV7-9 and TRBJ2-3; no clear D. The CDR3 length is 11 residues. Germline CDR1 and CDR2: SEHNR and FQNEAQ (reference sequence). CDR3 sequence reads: CSSSSTDTQYF. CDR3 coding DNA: TGTTCCAGCAGCTCGACAGATACGCAGTATTTT.

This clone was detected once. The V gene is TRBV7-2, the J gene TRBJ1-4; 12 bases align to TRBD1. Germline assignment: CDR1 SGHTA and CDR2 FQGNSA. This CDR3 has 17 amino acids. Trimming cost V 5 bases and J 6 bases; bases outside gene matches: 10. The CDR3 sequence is CASSMSGTGGWYEKLFF. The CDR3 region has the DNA TGTGCCAGCAGCATGAGCGGGACAGGGGGCTGGTATGAAAAACTGTTTTTT.

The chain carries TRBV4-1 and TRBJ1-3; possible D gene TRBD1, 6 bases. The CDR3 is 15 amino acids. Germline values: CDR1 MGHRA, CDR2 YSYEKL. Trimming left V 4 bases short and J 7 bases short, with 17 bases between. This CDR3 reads CASSPEQGPWNTIYF. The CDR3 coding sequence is TGCGCCAGCAGCCCTGAACAGGGCCCGTGGAACACCATATATTTT.

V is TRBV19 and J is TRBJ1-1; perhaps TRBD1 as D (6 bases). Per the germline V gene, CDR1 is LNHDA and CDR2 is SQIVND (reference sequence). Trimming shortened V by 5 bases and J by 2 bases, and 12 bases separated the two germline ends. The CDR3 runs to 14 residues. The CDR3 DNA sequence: TGTGCCAGTAGTTTCAGGGGCGCAAACACTGAAGCTTTCTTT. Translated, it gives CASSFRGANTEAFF.

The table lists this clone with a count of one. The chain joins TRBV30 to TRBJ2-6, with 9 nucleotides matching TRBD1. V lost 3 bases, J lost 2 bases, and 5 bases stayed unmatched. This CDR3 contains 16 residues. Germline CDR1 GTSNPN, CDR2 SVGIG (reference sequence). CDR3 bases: TGTGCCTGGAGCGGTACAGGGGGCGCTGGGGCCAACGTCCTGACTTTC. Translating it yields CAWSGTGGAGANVLTF.

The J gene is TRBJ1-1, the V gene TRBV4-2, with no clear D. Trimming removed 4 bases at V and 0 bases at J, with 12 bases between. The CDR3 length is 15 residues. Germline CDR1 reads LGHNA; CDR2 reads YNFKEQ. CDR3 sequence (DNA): TGTGCCAGCAGCCCCGGACGGGGAGTGAACACTGAAGCTTTCTTT. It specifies CASSPGRGVNTEAFF.

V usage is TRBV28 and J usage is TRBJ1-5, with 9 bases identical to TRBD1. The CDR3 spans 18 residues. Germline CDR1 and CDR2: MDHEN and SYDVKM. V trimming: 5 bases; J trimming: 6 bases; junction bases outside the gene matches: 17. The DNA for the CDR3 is TGTGCCAGCAGTGCGGGACAGGGAGTTCGGTTTGCGCGTCAGCCCCAGCATTTT. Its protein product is CASSAGQGVRFARQPQHF.

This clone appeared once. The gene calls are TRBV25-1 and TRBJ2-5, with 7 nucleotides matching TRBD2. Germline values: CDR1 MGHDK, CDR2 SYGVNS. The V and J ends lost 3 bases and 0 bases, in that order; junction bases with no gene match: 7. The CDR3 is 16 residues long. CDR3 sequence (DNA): TGTGCCAGCAGTGACCCGCTAGCGGCCAACCAAGAGACCCAGTACTTC. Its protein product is CASSDPLAANQETQYF.

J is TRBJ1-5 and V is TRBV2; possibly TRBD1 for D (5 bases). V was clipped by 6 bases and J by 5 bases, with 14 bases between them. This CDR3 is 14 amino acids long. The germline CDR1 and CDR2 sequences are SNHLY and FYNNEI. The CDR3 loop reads CASRQYGTDQPQHF. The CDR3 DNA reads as TGTGCCAGCAGGCAATATGGGACTGATCAGCCCCAGCATTTT.

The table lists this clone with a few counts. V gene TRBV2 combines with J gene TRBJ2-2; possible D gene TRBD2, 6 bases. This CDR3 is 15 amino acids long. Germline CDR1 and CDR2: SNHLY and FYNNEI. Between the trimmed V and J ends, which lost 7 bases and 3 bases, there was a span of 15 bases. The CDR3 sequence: CASTVVGGDTGELFF. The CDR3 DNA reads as TGTGCCAGCACTGTCGTCGGGGGAGACACCGGGGAGCTGTTTTTT.

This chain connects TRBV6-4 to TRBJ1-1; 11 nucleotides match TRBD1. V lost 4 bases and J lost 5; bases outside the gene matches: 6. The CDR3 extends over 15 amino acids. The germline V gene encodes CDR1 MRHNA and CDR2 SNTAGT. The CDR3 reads CASSAGTGGGTEAFF. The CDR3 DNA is TGTGCCAGCAGTGCCGGGACAGGGGGAGGAACTGAAGCTTTCTTT.